The 32 T cell receptor beta chains in this list originate from one sample, sequenced in a study of technical replicates of blood from several donors. Sequencing used immunoSEQ multiplex PCR; TCRdb keeps in-frame clones, though not all of them. The table shows 65,000 to 85,000 clones, with approximately 96% occurring only once. Sequencing input: T cells isolated from PBMCs. The receptor source for this set is a human donor in good health.

The V gene is TRBV30, the J gene TRBJ1-1; 8 positions agree with TRBD1. The junction had 2 bases not matched to a gene; V was cut back by 5 bases and J by 0 bases. Germline assignment: CDR1 GTSNPN and CDR2 SVGIG (reference sequence). The CDR3 runs to 13 residues. CDR3 amino acids: CAWARGLNTEAFF. CDR3 nucleotide sequence: TGTGCCTGGGCCAGGGGGCTGAACACTGAAGCTTTCTTT.

The chain has TRBV5-1 and TRBJ2-1; maybe TRBD2 (5 bases). Germline V gene data show CDR1 as SGHRS and CDR2 as YFSETQ. This CDR3 has 15 residues. V was shortened by 0 bases and J by 2 bases, with 9 bases between the two germline ends. This CDR3 is CASSLEGVPYNEQFF. Written as DNA, the CDR3 is TGCGCCAGCAGCTTGGAGGGAGTACCCTACAATGAGCAGTTCTTC. The entire variable domain, with the rest obtained from reference TRBV5-1 and TRBJ2-1, is as follows: KAGVTQTPRYLIKTRGQQVTLSCSPISGHRSVSWYQQTPGQGLQFLFEYFSETQRNKGNFPGRFSGRQFSNSRSEMNVSTLELGDSALYLCASSLEGVPYNEQFFGPGTRLTVL.

The J gene is TRBJ1-5, the V gene TRBV28; D is ambiguous. Germline CDR1 and CDR2: MDHEN and SYDVKM. Trimming removed 6 bases from V and 10 bases from J, with 19 bases in between. This CDR3 has 14 amino acids. CDR3 bases: TGTGCCAGCAGCGAACCACTTAGAATAGAACCCCAGCATTTT. Encoded protein: CASSEPLRIEPQHF.

The chain recombines TRBV11-3 with TRBJ2-7, with D perhaps matching TRBD1 (5 bases). The CDR3 spans 15 residues. Germline V gene sequence: CDR1 SGHNT, CDR2 YENEEA. Trimming stripped 4 bases from V and 0 bases from J, with 13 bases between. The CDR3 is CASSSRAGPSYEQYF. The CDR3 bases are TGTGCCAGCAGCTCCCGGGCAGGGCCCTCCTACGAGCAGTACTTC. Filled out from reference TRBV11-3 and TRBJ2-7, the complete variable domain reads EAGVVQSPRYKIIEKKQPVAFWCNPISGHNTLYWYLQNLGQGPELLIRYENEEAVDDSQLPKDRFSAERLKGVDSTLKIQPAELGDSAVYLCASSSRAGPSYEQYFGPGTRLTVT.

This chain links TRBV28 with TRBJ2-1, with 7 nucleotides matching TRBD2. V lost 5 bases and J lost 4; bases outside the gene matches: 5. The CDR3 has 14 residues. The V gene's germline CDR1 is MDHEN and CDR2 SYDVKM. CDR3 region: CASSSGIGYNEQFF. CDR3 sequence (DNA): TGTGCCAGCAGTAGCGGGATCGGATACAATGAGCAGTTCTTC.

V and J are TRBV5-6 and TRBJ1-6; unclear D gene. CDR3 length: 13 residues. Trimming pared 4 bases from V and 11 bases from J, leaving 13 bases between. Germline values: CDR1 SGHDT, CDR2 YYEEEE. The DNA for the CDR3 is TGTGCCAGCAGCGCAGGAGCGGGTGCACCCCTCCACTTT. This translates into CASSAGAGAPLHF.

The gene calls are TRBV7-2 and TRBJ1-3, with 9 bases matching TRBD1. With V trimmed by 5 bases and J by 2 bases, 4 bases remained unmatched. Germline V gene lookup returns CDR1 SGHTA and CDR2 FQGNSA. The CDR3 sequence is 15 residues long. CDR3 nucleotides: TGTGCCAGCAGCCAACAGGGGGCGGCTGGAAACACCATATATTTT. Translating it yields CASSQQGAAGNTIYF.

The chain is built from TRBV11-2 and TRBJ2-5, with 11 bases that match TRBD2. V trimming: 2 bases; J trimming: 5 bases; junction bases outside the gene matches: 13. The CDR3 is made up of 18 amino acids. The V gene's germline CDR1 is SGHAT and CDR2 FQNNGV. The CDR3 loop reads CASSLFMVAGGPRETQYF. CDR3 in DNA: TGTGCCAGCAGCTTATTTATGGTAGCGGGAGGGCCAAGGGAGACCCAGTACTTC.

The chain recombines TRBV27 with TRBJ2-1; D uncertain. The CDR3 covers 14 residues. Germline CDR1 MNHEY, CDR2 SMNVEV (reference sequence). Trimming took off 3 bases at V and 5 bases at J, with 11 bases between the two ends. The DNA for the CDR3 is TGTGCCAGCAGTTTGGCCAGGTGGAACAATGAGCAGTTCTTC. It translates to CASSLARWNNEQFF.

The chain joins TRBV18 to TRBJ2-5, with 7 bases identical to TRBD1. V lost 5 bases to trimming and J lost 5 bases; unmatched junction nucleotides: 5. The CDR3 length is 13 residues. Germline CDR1 and CDR2: KGHSH and LQKENI. The CDR3: CASSKQGMETQYF. In nucleotides, the CDR3 is TGTGCCAGCTCAAAACAGGGGATGGAGACCCAGTACTTC.

The rearrangement uses TRBV6-5 and TRBJ2-2; 7 bases align to TRBD2. Germline loops: CDR1 MNHEY, CDR2 SVGAGI. The CDR3 has 14 amino acids. V dropped 7 bases and J dropped 2; count of bases not matched to a gene: 4. The CDR3 coding sequence is TGTGCCAGCAACGGCGGGAGAAACACCGGGGAGCTGTTTTTT. Protein product: CASNGGRNTGELFF.

The chain recombines TRBV7-9 with TRBJ1-4, with D possibly TRBD1 on 6 matching bases. Germline assignment: CDR1 SEHNR and CDR2 FQNEAQ (reference sequence). The CDR3 runs to 15 residues. Trimming removed 1 base from V and 7 bases from J, with 13 bases in between. The CDR3: CASSLVQGVGEKLFF. Written as DNA, the CDR3 is TGTGCCAGCAGCTTAGTACAGGGAGTGGGTGAAAAACTGTTTTTT.

The chain combines TRBV28 with TRBJ2-1; the D is unclear. This CDR3 is built from 14 residues. Germline V gene sequence: CDR1 MDHEN, CDR2 SYDVKM. V was cut by 1 base and J by 1 base, with 5 bases left in between. The CDR3 DNA follows: TGTGCCAGCAGTTTATACGGGTCCTACAATGAGCAGTTCTTC. Its protein is CASSLYGSYNEQFF.

The rearrangement joins TRBV5-1 to TRBJ2-7; D remains ambiguous. Trimming removed 0 bases from V and 5 bases from J, with 12 bases in between. This CDR3 is built from 14 residues. CDR1 and CDR2 (germline): SGHRS, YFSETQ. The CDR3 loop reads CASSLGAVLNEQYF. CDR3 DNA sequence: TGCGCCAGCAGCTTGGGCGCGGTCCTAAACGAGCAGTACTTC.

This clone was seen only once. The V call is TRBV5-1, the J call TRBJ2-6, with a tentative D call TRBD2 (5 bases). The CDR3 totals 16 residues. Trimming removed 0 bases at V and 4 bases at J, with 11 bases between. Looked up from germline, CDR1 is SGHRS and CDR2 is YFSETQ. The CDR3 loop is CASSLDPGNGANVLTF. The CDR3 DNA follows: TGCGCCAGCAGCTTGGATCCGGGGAACGGGGCCAACGTCCTGACTTTC.

This rearrangement joins TRBV18 to TRBJ1-2, with 8 bases matching TRBD1. Germline CDR1 KGHSH, CDR2 LQKENI. V gave up 2 bases and J gave up 8 bases; unmatched junction bases: 13. The CDR3 loop spans 16 amino acids. CDR3 bases: TGTGCCAGCTCACCAGGACAGGGCGTCGGTTTGGACGGCTACACCTTC. Residues: CASSPGQGVGLDGYTF.

The V gene is TRBV27, the J gene TRBJ1-5, with D tentatively TRBD1 (5 bases). The CDR3 contains 14 residues. V shed 2 bases and J shed 6 bases, with 11 bases lying between them. From germline, CDR1 is MNHEY and CDR2 SMNVEV (reference sequence). As DNA, the CDR3 is TGTGCCAGCAGTTTAATTCAGGGAGGTCAGCCCCAGCATTTT. This gives the protein CASSLIQGGQPQHF.

V usage is TRBV27 and J usage is TRBJ2-7, with D maybe TRBD2 (7 bases). CDR1 is MNHEY and CDR2 is SMNVEV in the germline V gene (reference sequence). Trimming stripped 6 bases from V and 2 bases from J, with 20 bases between. The CDR3 runs to 16 residues. The CDR3 nucleotides read TGTGCCAGCAGATCCCTGGGGGGCGGGGGTACCTACGAGCAGTACTTC. Translation gives CASRSLGGGGTYEQYF.

V usage is TRBV9 and J usage is TRBJ2-2; 11 bases are shared with TRBD2. J gave up 1 base and V 0 bases, and 17 bases lay outside the gene matches. Germline V gene lookup returns CDR1 SGDLS and CDR2 YYNGEE. The CDR3 runs to 22 residues. The CDR3, as DNA: TGTGCCAGCAGCGTAGCTTTAGGCCCCCTGCTAGCGGGGGGCGGGAACACCGGGGAGCTGTTTTTT. It encodes CASSVALGPLLAGGGNTGELFF. The variable domain in full, with the rest retrieved from reference TRBV9 and TRBJ2-2, is DSGVTQTPKHLITATGQRVTLRCSPRSGDLSVYWYQQSLDQGLQFLIQYYNGEERAKGNILERFSAQQFPDLHSELNLSSLELGDSALYFCASSVALGPLLAGGGNTGELFFGEGSRLTVL.

V gene TRBV5-1 combines with J gene TRBJ2-5; 8 bases agree with TRBD2. Trimming took 2 bases from V and 2 from J; bases not matched to a gene: 5. Germline V CDR1 and CDR2: SGHRS, YFSETQ. This CDR3 is built from 15 residues. The CDR3 DNA follows: TGCGCCAGCAGCTTCAGCGGGGGCCTTCAAGAGACCCAGTACTTC. Translating gives CASSFSGGLQETQYF.

This sequence joins TRBV6-1 and TRBJ2-7, with a weak D call TRBD1 (6 bases). Trimming left V 3 bases short and J 2 bases short, with 11 bases between. The CDR3 is 14 residues long. Germline-derived CDR1 and CDR2 are MNHNS and SASEGT. In DNA form, the CDR3 reads TGTGCCAGCAGTGATCCGGACAGACCCTACGAGCAGTACTTC. Amino acids: CASSDPDRPYEQYF.

The CDR3 here is CASRSPGAVADTQYF. The CDR3 DNA reads TGTGCCAGTAGATCCCCTGGGGCGGTAGCAGATACGCAGTATTTT. The rearrangement uses TRBV19 and TRBJ2-3; tentatively, D is TRBD1 (5 bases). Germline V gives CDR1 LNHDA, CDR2 SQIVND (reference sequence). Trimming left V 6 bases short and J 4 bases short, with 17 bases between. The CDR3 sequence is 15 residues long.

This chain links TRBV2 with TRBJ2-7, with 10 nucleotides matching TRBD1. Germline loops: CDR1 SNHLY, CDR2 FYNNEI. This CDR3 contains 15 residues. Unmatched junction bases numbered 6, after V lost 5 bases and J lost 2 bases. The CDR3 here is CASSTRTGGTYEQYF. The DNA for the CDR3 is TGTGCCAGCAGTACTCGGACAGGGGGGACCTACGAGCAGTACTTC. Full variable domain (missing parts from reference TRBV2 and TRBJ2-7): EPEVTQTPSHQVTQMGQEVILRCVPISNHLYFYWYRQILGQKVEFLVSFYNNEISEKSEIFDDQFSVERPDGSNFTLKIRSTKLEDSAMYFCASSTRTGGTYEQYFGPGTRLTVT.

This chain links TRBV5-4 with TRBJ1-2, with D perhaps matching TRBD1 (6 bases). Germline V gene lookup returns CDR1 SGHNT and CDR2 YYREEE (reference sequence). The CDR3 length is 15 residues. V was pared by 4 bases and J by 4 bases, with 17 bases between. The CDR3: CASSPRRGDTYGYTF. CDR3 nucleotides: TGTGCCAGCAGCCCGAGACGGGGGGACACCTATGGCTACACCTTC. The whole variable domain, filled in from reference TRBV5-4 and TRBJ1-2, reads ETGVTQSPTHLIKTRGQQVTLRCSSQSGHNTVSWYQQALGQGPQFIFQYYREEENGRGNFPPRFSGLQFPNYSSELNVNALELDDSALYLCASSPRRGDTYGYTFGSGTRLTVV.

The chain has TRBV5-1 and TRBJ2-7; a possible D gene is TRBD1 (7 bases). The germline V gene has CDR1 SGHRS and CDR2 YFSETQ. The CDR3 spans 14 residues. Trimming left V 6 bases short and J 2 bases short, with 15 bases between. Here the CDR3 reads CASNPGDSPYEQYF. The CDR3 DNA reads TGCGCCAGCAATCCGGGGGACAGTCCCTACGAGCAGTACTTC.

The V gene is TRBV6-5, the J gene TRBJ1-1; D is possibly TRBD1 (6 bases). Germline V gene data show CDR1 as MNHEY and CDR2 as SVGAGI. CDR3 length: 14 residues. V lost 5 bases and J lost 3, with 13 bases in between. The chain's CDR3 is CASSMGAGDTEAFF. The CDR3 DNA reads TGTGCCAGCAGTATGGGGGCTGGGGACACTGAAGCTTTCTTT.

V usage is TRBV7-6 and J usage is TRBJ2-1; 10 nucleotides align to TRBD2. The germline V gene has CDR1 SGHVS and CDR2 FNYEAQ. The CDR3 loop spans 16 amino acids. The V and J ends lost 3 bases and 4 bases, in that order; junction bases with no gene match: 6. The CDR3 here is CASSFGTSAQYNEQFF. CDR3 bases: TGTGCCAGCAGCTTCGGGACTAGCGCGCAATACAATGAGCAGTTCTTC.

The rearrangement uses TRBV4-1 and TRBJ1-2; 8 positions match TRBD1. The V gene's germline CDR1 is MGHRA and CDR2 YSYEKL. With 0 bases clipped from V and 4 bases from J, the junction kept 7 bases outside the gene matches. The CDR3 covers 16 residues. DNA of the CDR3: TGCGCCAGCAGCCAAGACACCGGGACAGGATTCTATGGCTACACCTTC. Amino acid sequence: CASSQDTGTGFYGYTF.

This chain joins TRBV13 and TRBJ2-7; D gene ambiguous. CDR1 PRHDT and CDR2 FYEKMQ come from the germline V gene (reference sequence). V dropped 1 base and J dropped 1 base, with 2 bases sitting between them. The CDR3 has 12 residues. This chain's CDR3 is CASSLASYEQYF. CDR3 nucleotides: TGTGCCAGCAGCTTAGCATCCTACGAGCAGTACTTC.

This clone was picked up one time. The V and J genes are TRBV29-1 and TRBJ1-5, with D unresolved. Germline lookup yields CDR1 SQVTM and CDR2 ANQGSEA. The V end lost 4 bases, the J end lost 5 bases, and 18 bases lay between the germline ends. The CDR3 is 15 amino acids. The CDR3 DNA reads as TGCAGCGTTGGGGATAGCTCGGGGTACGATCAGCCCCAGCATTTT. This gives the protein CSVGDSSGYDQPQHF.

The gene calls are TRBV29-1 and TRBJ1-2, with D perhaps matching TRBD1 (6 bases). The CDR3 runs to 13 residues. The V and J ends lost 4 bases and 1 base respectively, with 10 bases between them. Germline lookup yields CDR1 SQVTM and CDR2 ANQGSEA. Here the CDR3 reads CSVGGGHNYGYTF. In DNA form, the CDR3 reads TGCAGCGTTGGGGGGGGCCATAACTATGGCTACACCTTC.

This clone was picked up one time. The chain has TRBV7-3 and TRBJ2-3, with 11 bases that match TRBD2. With V trimmed by 5 bases and J by 0 bases, 7 bases remained unmatched. This CDR3 is built from 17 residues. Germline CDR1 and CDR2: SGHTA and FQGTGA. The CDR3 spells CASSRGGTSGSTDTQYF. The CDR3, as DNA: TGTGCCAGCAGCCGTGGGGGGACTAGCGGTAGCACAGATACGCAGTATTTT.